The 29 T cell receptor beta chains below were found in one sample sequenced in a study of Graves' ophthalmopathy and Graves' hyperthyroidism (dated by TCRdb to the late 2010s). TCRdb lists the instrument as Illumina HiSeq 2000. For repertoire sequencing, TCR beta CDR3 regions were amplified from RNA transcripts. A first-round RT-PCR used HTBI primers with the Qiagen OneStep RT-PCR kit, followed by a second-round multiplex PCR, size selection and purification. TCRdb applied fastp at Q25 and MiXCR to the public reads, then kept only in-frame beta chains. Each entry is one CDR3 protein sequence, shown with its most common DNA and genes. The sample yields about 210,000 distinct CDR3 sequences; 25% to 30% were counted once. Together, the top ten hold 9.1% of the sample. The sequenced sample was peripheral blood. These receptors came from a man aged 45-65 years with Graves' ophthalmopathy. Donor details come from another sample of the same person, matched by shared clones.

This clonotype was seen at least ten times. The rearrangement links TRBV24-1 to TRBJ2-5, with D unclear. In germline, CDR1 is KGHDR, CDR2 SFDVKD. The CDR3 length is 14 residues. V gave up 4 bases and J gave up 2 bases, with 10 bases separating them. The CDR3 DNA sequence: TGTGCCACCAGTGACATGGGCCGGCAAGAGACCCAGTACTTC. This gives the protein CATSDMGRQETQYF.

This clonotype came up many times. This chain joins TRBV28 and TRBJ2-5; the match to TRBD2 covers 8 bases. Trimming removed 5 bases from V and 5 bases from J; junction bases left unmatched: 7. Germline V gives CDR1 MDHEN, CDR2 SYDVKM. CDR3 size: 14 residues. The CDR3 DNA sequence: TGTGCCAGCAGTCCCCAGCGGGAGTGGGAGACCCAGTACTTC. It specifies CASSPQREWETQYF.

In nucleotides, the CDR3 is TGTGCCAGCAGCCCTTGGGACAGGTTGGAGACCCAGTACTTC. Its translation is CASSPWDRLETQYF. The gene calls are TRBV7-2 and TRBJ2-5; 8 positions match TRBD1. V lost 5 bases and J lost 5; bases outside the gene matches: 7. The CDR3 extends over 14 amino acids. Germline V CDR1 and CDR2: SGHTA, FQGNSA.

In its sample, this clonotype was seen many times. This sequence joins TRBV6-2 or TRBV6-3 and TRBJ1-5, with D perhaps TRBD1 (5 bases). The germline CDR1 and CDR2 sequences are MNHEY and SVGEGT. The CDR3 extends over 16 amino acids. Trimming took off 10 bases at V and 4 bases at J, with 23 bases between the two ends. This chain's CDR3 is CANTLPGGDRNQPQHF. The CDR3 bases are TGTGCCAACACCCTCCCTGGAGGGGATCGGAATCAGCCCCAGCATTTT.

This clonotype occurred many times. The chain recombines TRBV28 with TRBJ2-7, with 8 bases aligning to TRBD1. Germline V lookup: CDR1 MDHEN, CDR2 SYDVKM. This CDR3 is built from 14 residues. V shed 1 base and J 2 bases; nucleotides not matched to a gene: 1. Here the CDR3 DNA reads TGTGCCAGCAGTTTATCACAGGGGGCCTACGAGCAGTACTTC. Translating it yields CASSLSQGAYEQYF. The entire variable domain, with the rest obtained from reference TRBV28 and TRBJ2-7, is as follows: DVKVTQSSRYLVKRTGEKVFLECVQDMDHENMFWYRQDPGLGLRLIYFSYDVKMKEKGDIPEGYSVSREKKERFSLILESASTNQTSMYLCASSLSQGAYEQYFGPGTRLTVT.

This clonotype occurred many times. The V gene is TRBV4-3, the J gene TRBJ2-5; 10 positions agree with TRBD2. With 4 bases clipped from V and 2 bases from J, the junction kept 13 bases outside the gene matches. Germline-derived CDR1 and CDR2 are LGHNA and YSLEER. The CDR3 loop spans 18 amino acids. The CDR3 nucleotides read TGCGCCAGCAGCCTCAATCTTCCTAGCGGGAGTGGACAAGAGACCCAGTACTTC. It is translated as CASSLNLPSGSGQETQYF.

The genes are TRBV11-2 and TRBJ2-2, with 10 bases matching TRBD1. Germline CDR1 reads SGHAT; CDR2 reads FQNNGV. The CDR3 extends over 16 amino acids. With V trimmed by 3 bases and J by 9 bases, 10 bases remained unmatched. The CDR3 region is CASSFPAGQGYRELFF. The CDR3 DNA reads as TGTGCCAGCAGCTTTCCCGCGGGACAGGGGTATAGGGAGCTGTTTTTT.

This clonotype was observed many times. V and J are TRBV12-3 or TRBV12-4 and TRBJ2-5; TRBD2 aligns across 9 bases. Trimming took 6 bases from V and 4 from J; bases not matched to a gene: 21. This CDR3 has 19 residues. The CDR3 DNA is TGTGCCAGCAGCCGTCGAGGGGGATTAGCGGGAGTGGAAGGAGAGACCCAGTACTTC. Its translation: CASSRRGGLAGVEGETQYF.

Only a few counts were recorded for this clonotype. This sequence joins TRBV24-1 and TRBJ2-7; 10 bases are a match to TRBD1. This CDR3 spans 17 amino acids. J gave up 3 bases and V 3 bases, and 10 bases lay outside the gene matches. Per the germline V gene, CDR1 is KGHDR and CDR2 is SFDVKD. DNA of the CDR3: TGTGCCACCAGTGATCCAACCGGGACAGGGGAGGTCTACGAGCAGTACTTC. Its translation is CATSDPTGTGEVYEQYF.

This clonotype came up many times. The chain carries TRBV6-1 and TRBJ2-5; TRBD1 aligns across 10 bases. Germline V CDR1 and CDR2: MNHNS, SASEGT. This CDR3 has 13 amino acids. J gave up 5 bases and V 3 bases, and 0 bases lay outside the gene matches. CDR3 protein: CASSEDRGETQYF. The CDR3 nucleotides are TGTGCCAGCAGTGAGGACAGGGGGGAGACCCAGTACTTC.

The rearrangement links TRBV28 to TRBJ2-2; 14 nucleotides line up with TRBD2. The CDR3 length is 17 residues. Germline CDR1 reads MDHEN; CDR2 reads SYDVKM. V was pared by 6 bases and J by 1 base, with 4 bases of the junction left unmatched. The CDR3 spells CASRGTSGRRNTGELFF. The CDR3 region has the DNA TGTGCCAGCAGGGGGACTAGCGGGAGAAGGAACACCGGGGAGCTGTTTTTT.

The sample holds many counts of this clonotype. This CDR3 reads CASRSSIAGQGALGPQHF. As DNA, the CDR3 is TGTGCCAGCAGGAGCTCCATTGCCGGACAGGGGGCGTTGGGGCCCCAGCATTTT. The chain has TRBV6-4 and TRBJ1-5; 11 bases line up with TRBD1. CDR3 size: 18 residues. J was trimmed by 9 bases and V by 6 bases; bases with no gene match: 19. CDR1 and CDR2 from the germline V gene are MRHNA and SNTAGT.

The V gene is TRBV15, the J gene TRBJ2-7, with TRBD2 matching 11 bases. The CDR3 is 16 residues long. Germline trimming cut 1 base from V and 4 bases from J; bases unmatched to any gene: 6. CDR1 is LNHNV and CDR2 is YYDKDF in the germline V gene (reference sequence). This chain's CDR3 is CATSRGGLAERYEQYF. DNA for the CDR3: TGTGCCACCAGCAGAGGGGGACTAGCGGAGAGGTACGAGCAGTACTTC.

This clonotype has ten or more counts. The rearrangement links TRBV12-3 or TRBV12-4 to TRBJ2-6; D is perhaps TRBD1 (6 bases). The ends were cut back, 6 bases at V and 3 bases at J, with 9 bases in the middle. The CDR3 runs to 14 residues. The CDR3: CASRTGFGANVLTF. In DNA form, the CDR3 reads TGTGCCAGCAGGACAGGTTTTGGGGCCAACGTCCTGACTTTC.

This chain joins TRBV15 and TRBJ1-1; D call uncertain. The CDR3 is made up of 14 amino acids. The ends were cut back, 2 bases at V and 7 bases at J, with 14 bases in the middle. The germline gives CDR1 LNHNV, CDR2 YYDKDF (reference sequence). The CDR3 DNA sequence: TGTGCCACCAGCAGATCAAGGACGGAGCTTGAAGCTTTCTTT. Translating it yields CATSRSRTELEAFF. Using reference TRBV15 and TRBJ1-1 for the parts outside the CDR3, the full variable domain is DAMVIQNPRYQVTQFGKPVTLSCSQTLNHNVMYWYQQKSSQAPKLLFHYYDKDFNNEADTPDNFQSRRPNTSFCFLDIRSPGLGDTAMYLCATSRSRTELEAFFGQGTRLTVV.

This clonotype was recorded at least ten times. CDR3 sequence (DNA): TGCAGTGCCCCGGGACAGGGTAGATGGGAGACCCAGTACTTC. As protein: CSAPGQGRWETQYF. The chain uses TRBV20-1 and TRBJ2-5; 9 nucleotides line up with TRBD1. The CDR3 totals 14 residues. Germline V lookup: CDR1 DFQATT, CDR2 SNEGSKA (reference sequence). V was pared by 6 bases and J by 5 bases, with 10 bases of the junction left unmatched.

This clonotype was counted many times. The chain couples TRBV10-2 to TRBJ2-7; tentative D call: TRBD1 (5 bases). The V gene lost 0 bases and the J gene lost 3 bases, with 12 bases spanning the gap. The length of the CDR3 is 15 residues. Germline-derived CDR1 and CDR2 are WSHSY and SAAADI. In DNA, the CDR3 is TGCGCCAGCAGTGAGTCTGTTAGGGGTAACTACGAGCAGTACTTC. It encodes CASSESVRGNYEQYF.

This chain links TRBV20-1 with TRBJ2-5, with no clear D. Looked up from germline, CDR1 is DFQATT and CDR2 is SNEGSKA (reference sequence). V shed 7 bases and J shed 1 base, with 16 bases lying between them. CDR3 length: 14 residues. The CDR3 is CSVGMGERQETQYF. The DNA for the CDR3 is TGCAGTGTGGGGATGGGCGAACGCCAAGAGACCCAGTACTTC.

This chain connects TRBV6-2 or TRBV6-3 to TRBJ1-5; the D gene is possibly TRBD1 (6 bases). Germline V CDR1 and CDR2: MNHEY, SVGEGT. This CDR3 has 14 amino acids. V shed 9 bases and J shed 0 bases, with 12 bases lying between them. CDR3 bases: TGTGCCAGTAACAGGGCTTATAGCAATCAGCCCCAGCATTTT. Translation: CASNRAYSNQPQHF.

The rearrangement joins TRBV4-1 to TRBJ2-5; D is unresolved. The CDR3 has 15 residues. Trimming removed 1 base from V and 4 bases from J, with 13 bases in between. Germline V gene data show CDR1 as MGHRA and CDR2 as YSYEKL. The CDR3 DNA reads TGCGCCAGCAGCCAAGGGAGAAGGGCGATAGAGACCCAGTACTTC. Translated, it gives CASSQGRRAIETQYF.

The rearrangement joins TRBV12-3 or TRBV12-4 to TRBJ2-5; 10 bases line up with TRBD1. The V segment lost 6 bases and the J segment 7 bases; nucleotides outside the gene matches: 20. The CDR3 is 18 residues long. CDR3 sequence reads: CASSPPGQGFSRWGTQYF. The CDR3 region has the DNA TGTGCCAGCAGCCCGCCGGGACAGGGGTTCTCCAGGTGGGGGACCCAGTACTTC.

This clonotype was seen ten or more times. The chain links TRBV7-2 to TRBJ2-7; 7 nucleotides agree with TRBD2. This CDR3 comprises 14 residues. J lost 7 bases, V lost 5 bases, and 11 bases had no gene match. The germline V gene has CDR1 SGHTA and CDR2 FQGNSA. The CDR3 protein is CASSRWRETGEQYF. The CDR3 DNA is TGTGCCAGCAGCCGCTGGCGGGAGACGGGAGAGCAGTACTTC.

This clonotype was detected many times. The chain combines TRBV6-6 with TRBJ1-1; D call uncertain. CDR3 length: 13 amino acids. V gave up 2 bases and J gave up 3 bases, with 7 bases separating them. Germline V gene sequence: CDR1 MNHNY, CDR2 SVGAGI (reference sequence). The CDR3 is CASSYRTDTEAFF. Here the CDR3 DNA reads TGTGCCAGCAGTTACAGGACGGACACTGAAGCTTTCTTT.

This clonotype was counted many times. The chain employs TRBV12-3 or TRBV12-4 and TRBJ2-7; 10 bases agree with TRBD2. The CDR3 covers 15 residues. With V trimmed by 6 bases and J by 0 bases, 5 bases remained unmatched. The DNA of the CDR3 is TGTGCCAGCAGCCCCGGACTAGCGGCCTCCTACGAGCAGTACTTC. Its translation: CASSPGLAASYEQYF.

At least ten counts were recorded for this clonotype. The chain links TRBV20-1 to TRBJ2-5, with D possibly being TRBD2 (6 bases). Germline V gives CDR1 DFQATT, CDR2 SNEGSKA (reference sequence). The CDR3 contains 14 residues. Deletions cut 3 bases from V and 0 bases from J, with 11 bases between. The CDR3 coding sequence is TGCAGTGCTAGGGACGGGGACTACCAAGAGACCCAGTACTTC. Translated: CSARDGDYQETQYF.

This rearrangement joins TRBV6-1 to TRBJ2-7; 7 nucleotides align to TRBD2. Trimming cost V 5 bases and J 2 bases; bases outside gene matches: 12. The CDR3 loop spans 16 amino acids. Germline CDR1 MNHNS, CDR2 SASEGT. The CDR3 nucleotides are TGTGCCAGCAGTCCGCAACCGGGGGGATTGCCCTACGAGCAGTACTTC. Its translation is CASSPQPGGLPYEQYF.

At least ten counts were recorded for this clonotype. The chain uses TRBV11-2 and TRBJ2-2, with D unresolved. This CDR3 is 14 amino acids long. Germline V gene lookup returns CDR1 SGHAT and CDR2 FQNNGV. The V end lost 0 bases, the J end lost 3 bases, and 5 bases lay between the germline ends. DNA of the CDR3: TGTGCCAGCAGCTTAGATCGGGACACCGGGGAGCTGTTTTTT. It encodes CASSLDRDTGELFF.

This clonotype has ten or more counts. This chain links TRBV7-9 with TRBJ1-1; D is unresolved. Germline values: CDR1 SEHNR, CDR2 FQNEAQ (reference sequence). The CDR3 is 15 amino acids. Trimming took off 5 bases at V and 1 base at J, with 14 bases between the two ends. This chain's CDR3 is CASSIWTDKNTEAFF. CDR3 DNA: TGTGCCAGCAGCATTTGGACGGATAAGAACACTGAAGCTTTCTTT.

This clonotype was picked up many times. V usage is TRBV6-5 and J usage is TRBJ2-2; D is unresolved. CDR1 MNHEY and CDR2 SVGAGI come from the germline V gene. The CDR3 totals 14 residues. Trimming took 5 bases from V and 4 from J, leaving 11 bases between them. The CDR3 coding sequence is TGTGCCAGCAGTAGTCGAGTTGGCACCGGGGAGCTGTTTTTT. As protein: CASSSRVGTGELFF.